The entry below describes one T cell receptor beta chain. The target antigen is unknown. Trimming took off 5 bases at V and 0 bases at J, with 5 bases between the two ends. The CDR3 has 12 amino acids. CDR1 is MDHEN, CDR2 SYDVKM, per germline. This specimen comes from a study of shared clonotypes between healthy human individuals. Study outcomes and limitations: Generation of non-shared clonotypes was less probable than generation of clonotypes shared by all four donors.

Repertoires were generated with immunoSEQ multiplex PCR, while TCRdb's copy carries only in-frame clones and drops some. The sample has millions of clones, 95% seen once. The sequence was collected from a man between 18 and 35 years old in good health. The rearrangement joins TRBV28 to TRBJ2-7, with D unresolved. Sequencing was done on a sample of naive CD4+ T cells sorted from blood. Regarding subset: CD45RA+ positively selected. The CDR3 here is CASSPFSYEQYF. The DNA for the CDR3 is TGTGCCAGCAGTCCCTTCTCCTACGAGCAGTACTTC.